The 7 T cell receptor beta chains in this list originate from one sample, sequenced in a study of blood T cell repertoires in COVID-19. Libraries were prepared by immunoSEQ multiplex PCR; TCRdb keeps only in-frame clonotypes and omits some of them. The sample includes approximately 140,000 clones, roughly 80% of them seen just once. Material for sequencing was peripheral blood. These receptors originate from a woman in her thirties or forties with active or convalescent COVID-19.

This clone appeared a single time. The chain couples TRBV27 to TRBJ1-4; D perhaps matches TRBD1 (6 bases). The germline V and J ends were trimmed by 3 bases and 8 bases, with 19 bases remaining between them. The CDR3 spans 16 residues. CDR1 and CDR2 from the germline V gene are MNHEY and SMNVEV (reference sequence). CDR3 loop: CASSFPRGGFGEKLFF. The CDR3 nucleotides are TGTGCCAGCAGTTTCCCCAGGGGAGGGTTTGGCGAAAAACTGTTTTTT. Full variable domain (missing parts from reference TRBV27 and TRBJ1-4): EAQVTQNPRYLITVTGKKLTVTCSQNMNHEYMSWYRQDPGLGLRQIYYSMNVEVTDKGDVPEGYKVSRKEKRNFPLILESPSPNQTSLYFCASSFPRGGFGEKLFFGSGTQLSVL.

This sequence joins TRBV28 and TRBJ1-4; D gene ambiguous. Deletions cut 6 bases from V and 5 bases from J, with 10 bases between. In germline, CDR1 is MDHEN, CDR2 SYDVKM. The CDR3 loop spans 13 amino acids. The CDR3 reads CASSITQNEKLFF. CDR3 coding DNA: TGTGCCAGCAGCATAACACAGAATGAAAAACTGTTTTTT.

The chain joins TRBV27 to TRBJ1-1; D is perhaps TRBD1 (6 bases). Germline V CDR1 and CDR2: MNHEY, SMNVEV (reference sequence). The CDR3 runs 13 residues. With 7 bases removed from V and 3 bases from J, the gap between germline ends came to 12 bases. The CDR3 DNA reads as TGTGCCAGCAAGTGGACAGAGGACACTGAAGCTTTCTTT. Translated: CASKWTEDTEAFF.

The genes are TRBV7-8 and TRBJ1-3, with unresolved D. The CDR3 consists of 15 residues. With 3 bases removed from V and 0 bases from J, the gap between germline ends came to 9 bases. Germline V CDR1 and CDR2: SGHVS, FQNEAQ. The CDR3, as DNA: TGTGCCAGCAGCTTTGACACGAGCTCTGGAAACACCATATATTTT. Translation gives CASSFDTSSGNTIYF.

The CDR3 bases are TGTGCCAGCAGCTCCCGACAGGGGGGAAACACCGGGGAGCTGTTTTTT. Amino acid sequence: CASSSRQGGNTGELFF. The rearrangement joins TRBV11-2 to TRBJ2-2; TRBD1 aligns across 9 bases. CDR1 SGHAT and CDR2 FQNNGV come from the germline V gene. V was clipped by 4 bases and J by 2 bases; unmatched bases: 5. The CDR3 is 16 residues long.

This clone was seen only once. The chain has TRBV29-1 and TRBJ2-7, with 7 bases lining up with TRBD2. The germline V gene has CDR1 SQVTM and CDR2 ANQGSEA. Trimming took 0 bases from V and 7 from J; bases not matched to a gene: 6. This CDR3 is built from 13 residues. The chain's CDR3 is CSVEDPHGGEQYF. Written as DNA, the CDR3 is TGCAGCGTTGAAGATCCCCACGGGGGGGAGCAGTACTTC.

The chain uses TRBV6-5 and TRBJ1-2; a possible D gene is TRBD1 (5 bases). The V and J ends lost 2 bases and 1 base respectively, with 14 bases between them. CDR3 length: 16 amino acids. Looked up from germline, CDR1 is MNHEY and CDR2 is SVGAGI. The CDR3 nucleotides are TGTGCCAGCAGTTACCAACAGGCGATGGGTAACTATGGCTACACCTTC. Its protein product is CASSYQQAMGNYGYTF.